The rows below give T cell receptor beta chains drawn from one sample of a study of T cell responses to AZD1222 COVID-19 vaccine. The protocol was immunoSEQ multiplex PCR, while the TCRdb copy is restricted to in-frame clones and leaves out a portion. The data contain tens of thousands of clones, roughly 89% of them singletons. This specimen consisted of peripheral blood, obtained on day 0 of AZD1222 vaccination. The receptors here all came from an adult in good health. Each CDR3 is given without its conserved first and last residue.

v_gene: TRBV20-1; len: 8; j_gene: TRBJ1-1; CDR3aa: SAPATEAF
v_gene: TRBV6-6; len: 15; j_gene: TRBJ2-1; CDR3aa: ASSRNGRLAGGNEQF
v_gene: TRBV5-1; len: 15; j_gene: TRBJ2-7; CDR3aa: ASSFPSGRALPSEQY
v_gene: TRBV9; len: 12; j_gene: TRBJ2-1; CDR3aa: ASSVAPVWDEQF
v_gene: TRBV16; len: 13; j_gene: TRBJ1-1; CDR3aa: ASSPQTGTNTEAF
v_gene: TRBV6-5; len: 11; j_gene: TRBJ1-1; CDR3aa: ASMDRVYTEAF
v_gene: TRBV7-2; len: 11; j_gene: TRBJ2-1; CDR3aa: ASSLRGHNEQF
v_gene: TRBV7-2; len: 13; j_gene: TRBJ2-7; CDR3aa: ASSLGSGGPYEQY
v_gene: TRBV9; len: 13; j_gene: TRBJ1-1; CDR3aa: ASSGTYGVNTEAF
v_gene: TRBV10-1; len: 13; j_gene: TRBJ2-1; CDR3aa: ASSKTGDLGNEQF